Listed here are 16 T cell receptor beta chains from one sample, sequenced in a study of T cells in localized non-small cell lung cancer. Sequencing was performed with immunoSEQ multiplex PCR; in TCRdb, only in-frame clones are kept and a portion is missing. The table records about 12,000 clones, around 83% of them present only once. The source material was peripheral blood, sampled before any cancer treatment. These receptors all come from a male donor older than 55 with stage I lung adenocarcinoma.

This sequence joins TRBV15 and TRBJ2-5; D remains ambiguous. V dropped 0 bases and J dropped 5 bases, with 13 bases sitting between them. The CDR3 loop spans 15 amino acids. Germline CDR1 LNHNV, CDR2 YYDKDF (reference sequence). For the CDR3, the DNA is TGTGCCACCAGCAGAGATCCCCAGTTACAGGAGACCCAGTACTTC. It codes for CATSRDPQLQETQYF.

The rearrangement uses TRBV5-4 and TRBJ2-7, with 12 positions matching TRBD2. The CDR3 extends over 15 amino acids. V was pared by 4 bases and J by 5 bases, with 7 bases of the junction left unmatched. Germline CDR1 is SGHNT and CDR2 is YYREEE (reference sequence). The CDR3 is CASSPPGTSGHEQYF. CDR3 nucleotide sequence: TGTGCCAGCAGCCCACCCGGGACTAGCGGGCACGAGCAGTACTTC.

This clone was detected a few times. J is TRBJ1-2 and V is TRBV18; 8 bases match TRBD1. V lost 3 bases and J lost 8; bases outside the gene matches: 8. The germline V gene has CDR1 KGHSH and CDR2 LQKENI. The CDR3 sequence is 14 residues long. The CDR3 DNA sequence: TGTGCCAGCTCACCCTTAGACAGGGGAGAGGGCTACACCTTC. This codes for CASSPLDRGEGYTF.

This sequence joins TRBV7-2 and TRBJ2-7; D perhaps matches TRBD1 (6 bases). The CDR3 has 14 amino acids. V was shortened by 1 base and J by 7 bases, with 14 bases between the two germline ends. Germline CDR1 and CDR2: SGHTA and FQGNSA. As DNA, the CDR3 is TGTGCCAGCAGCTTAGATCCAGGGGTGAGGGAGCAGTACTTC. It codes for CASSLDPGVREQYF.

This clone was observed once. The chain combines TRBV9 with TRBJ1-2; 10 bases are shared with TRBD1. CDR3 size: 15 residues. The V and J ends lost 0 bases and 7 bases, in that order; junction bases with no gene match: 6. Germline V gene lookup returns CDR1 SGDLS and CDR2 YYNGEE. This CDR3 is CASSVDSRTGGGYTF. CDR3 DNA sequence: TGTGCCAGCAGCGTAGACTCGAGGACAGGGGGTGGCTACACCTTC.

This clone was detected only once. The V gene is TRBV7-3, the J gene TRBJ2-2, with TRBD1 matching over 8 bases. In germline, CDR1 is SGHTA, CDR2 FQGTGA. J lost 4 bases, V lost 6 bases, and 7 bases had no gene match. The CDR3 loop spans 15 amino acids. This CDR3 reads CASRPGQAGTGELFF. In nucleotides, the CDR3 is TGTGCCAGCAGACCGGGACAGGCTGGCACCGGGGAGCTGTTTTTT.

V gene TRBV6-6 combines with J gene TRBJ1-6; D gene ambiguous. This CDR3 comprises 14 residues. Germline CDR1 reads MNHNY; CDR2 reads SVGAGI (reference sequence). Trimming removed 6 bases from V and 10 bases from J, with 16 bases in between. CDR3 protein: CASSDPTKTSPLHF. The CDR3 DNA sequence: TGTGCCAGCAGCGACCCAACTAAAACATCACCCCTCCACTTT.

V usage is TRBV6-5 and J usage is TRBJ1-4, with TRBD1 as a possible D gene (6 bases). The CDR3 is 14 amino acids. Trimming took 6 bases from V and 5 from J, leaving 13 bases between them. CDR1 MNHEY and CDR2 SVGAGI come from the germline V gene. CDR3 loop: CASSLTRGNEKLFF. The CDR3 DNA reads TGTGCCAGCAGCCTTACGAGGGGGAATGAAAAACTGTTTTTT.

In its sample, this clone was seen once. The chain has TRBV11-2 and TRBJ2-3; D tentatively fits TRBD1 or TRBD2 (6 bases each). V lost 5 bases and J lost 8, with 17 bases in between. The germline gives CDR1 SGHAT, CDR2 FQNNGV. The CDR3 loop spans 14 amino acids. The chain's CDR3 is CASSMTDGGGTQYF. CDR3 bases: TGTGCCAGCAGCATGACGGACGGGGGCGGTACGCAGTATTTT.

V gene TRBV6-5 combines with J gene TRBJ2-3; D is undetermined. The ends were cut back, 6 bases at V and 2 bases at J, with 6 bases in the middle. Germline V gives CDR1 MNHEY, CDR2 SVGAGI. The CDR3 loop spans 12 amino acids. This CDR3 is CASRSLTDTQYF. The CDR3 nucleotides read TGTGCCAGCAGATCTCTCACAGATACGCAGTATTTT.

This rearrangement joins TRBV18 to TRBJ1-1; 8 nucleotides agree with TRBD1. Unmatched junction bases numbered 7, after V lost 4 bases and J lost 3 bases. Per the germline V gene, CDR1 is KGHSH and CDR2 is LQKENI. CDR3 length: 15 residues. The CDR3 DNA reads TGTGCCAGCTCACTCGGACAGGGCAAGGACACTGAAGCTTTCTTT. Translated, it gives CASSLGQGKDTEAFF.

The rearrangement links TRBV9 to TRBJ2-3; D is uncertain. This CDR3 region has 15 residues. CDR1 is SGDLS and CDR2 is YYNGEE in the germline V gene. V gave up 0 bases and J gave up 3 bases, with 11 bases separating them. Written as DNA, the CDR3 is TGTGCCAGCAGCGTAGGCCCAGGAAAGACAGATACGCAGTATTTT. Encoded protein: CASSVGPGKTDTQYF.

The chain employs TRBV10-3 and TRBJ2-2, with 14 bases aligning to TRBD2. V lost 6 bases, J lost 1 base, and 4 bases stayed unmatched. Germline V gene sequence: CDR1 ENHRY, CDR2 SYGVKD. The CDR3 consists of 17 residues. The CDR3 loop is CAISAGLAGENTGELFF. In DNA, the CDR3 is TGTGCCATCAGCGCGGGACTAGCGGGAGAGAACACCGGGGAGCTGTTTTTT.

This clone was counted once. The chain recombines TRBV30 with TRBJ1-2, with 9 positions matching TRBD1. There are 13 residues in the CDR3. J was trimmed by 8 bases and V by 4 bases; bases with no gene match: 8. The germline V gene has CDR1 GTSNPN and CDR2 SVGIG (reference sequence). The CDR3 sequence: CAWIIGQGYGYTF. CDR3 bases: TGTGCCTGGATTATCGGACAGGGGTACGGCTACACCTTC. Using reference TRBV30 and TRBJ1-2 for the parts outside the CDR3, the full variable domain is SQTIHQWPATLVQPVGSPLSLECTVEGTSNPNLYWYRQAAGRGLQLLFYSVGIGQISSEVPQNLSASRPQDRQFILSSKKLLLSDSGFYLCAWIIGQGYGYTFGSGTRLTVV.

The chain has TRBV7-3 and TRBJ2-3; D remains ambiguous. CDR1 is SGHTA and CDR2 is FQGTGA in the germline V gene. V shed 2 bases and J shed 1 base, with 13 bases lying between them. CDR3 length equals 16 residues. The CDR3 DNA sequence: TGTGCCAGCAGCTTACTCCCCCAGCTGGGCACAGATACGCAGTATTTT. Amino acid sequence: CASSLLPQLGTDTQYF. The complete variable domain, with remaining parts taken from reference TRBV7-3 and TRBJ2-3, reads GAGVSQTPSNKVTEKGKYVELRCDPISGHTALYWYRQSLGQGPEFLIYFQGTGAADDSGLPNDRFFAVRPEGSVSTLKIQRTERGDSAVYLCASSLLPQLGTDTQYFGPGTRLTVL.

The chain combines TRBV5-8 with TRBJ1-5; D gene ambiguous. The CDR3 totals 15 residues. Trimming pared 4 bases from V and 2 bases from J, leaving 13 bases between. Germline CDR1 and CDR2: SGHTS and YDEGEE. The CDR3 nucleotides are TGTGCCAGCAGCGCGGGAGTCTTCGGCAATCAGCCCCAGCATTTT. Amino acid sequence: CASSAGVFGNQPQHF.